These T cell receptor beta chains were read from a single sample in a study of blood T cell repertoires in COVID-19. The protocol was immunoSEQ multiplex PCR, while the TCRdb copy is restricted to in-frame clones and leaves out a portion. The repertoire holds 250,000 to 300,000 clones, with approximately 85% as singletons. The sequenced sample was PBMCs or T cells enriched from blood (not recorded which). These receptor sequences come from a young woman who had recovered from COVID-19. The CDR3 runs from the conserved cysteine through the conserved F or W. D genes are given only for firm matches. Clone sizes are given selectively: once, few, many, or a class where the clone is expanded.

V: TRBV24-1
size: once
J: TRBJ2-5
D: TRBD2
CDR3: CATSDYKASGPQGAQYF
DNA: TGTGCCACCAGTGATTACAAGGCTAGCGGGCCTCAAGGGGCCCAGTACTTC

V: TRBV19
size: -
J: TRBJ2-5
D: TRBD2
CDR3: CASSILAGARETQYF
DNA: TGTGCCAGTAGTATACTAGCGGGAGCGAGAGAGACCCAGTACTTC

V: TRBV9
size: -
J: TRBJ1-1
D: -
CDR3: CASSVGGHENTEAFF
DNA: TGTGCCAGCAGCGTTGGTGGACACGAGAACACTGAAGCTTTCTTT

V: TRBV6-5
size: -
J: TRBJ1-2
D: TRBD1
CDR3: CASSPQSGGGYTF
DNA: TGTGCCAGCAGTCCCCAGTCAGGGGGAGGCTACACCTTC

V: TRBV19
size: few
J: TRBJ1-1
D: TRBD1
CDR3: CASSARQGLNTEAFF
DNA: TGTGCCAGTAGTGCCCGACAGGGTTTGAACACTGAAGCTTTCTTT

V: TRBV19
size: once
J: TRBJ2-7
D: -
CDR3: CASSIPGYEQYF
DNA: TGTGCCAGTAGTATCCCCGGCTACGAGCAGTACTTC

V: TRBV13
size: -
J: TRBJ1-2
D: TRBD1
CDR3: CASSSTMTGVNRNYGYTF
DNA: TGTGCCAGCAGCTCTACCATGACAGGGGTAAACCGTAACTATGGCTACACCTTC

V: TRBV10-1
size: -
J: TRBJ2-7
D: TRBD1
CDR3: CASSDPPGTGIIWRYEQYF
DNA: TGCGCCAGCAGTGATCCCCCCGGGACAGGGATAATATGGCGCTACGAGCAGTACTTC

V: TRBV6-2/TRBV6-3
size: -
J: TRBJ2-7
D: -
CDR3: CASSSGRLTAYEQYF
DNA: TGTGCCAGCAGTTCTGGGAGACTTACAGCCTACGAGCAGTACTTC

V: TRBV7-2
size: -
J: TRBJ2-5
D: -
CDR3: CASSGLRAGRQETQYF
DNA: TGTGCCAGCAGCGGCTTAAGAGCAGGGCGCCAAGAGACCCAGTACTTC

V: TRBV6-1
size: -
J: TRBJ1-6
D: -
CDR3: CASNEQTYNSPLHF
DNA: TGTGCCAGCAATGAACAGACCTATAATTCACCCCTCCACTTT

V: TRBV9
size: -
J: TRBJ1-2
D: -
CDR3: CASSVESGRGYGYTF
DNA: TGTGCCAGCAGCGTAGAGTCAGGGAGGGGTTATGGCTACACCTTC

V: TRBV27
size: -
J: TRBJ2-7
D: -
CDR3: CASGRTDFSYEQYF
DNA: TGTGCCAGCGGAAGGACAGATTTCTCCTACGAGCAGTACTTC

V: TRBV5-1
size: -
J: TRBJ2-2
D: -
CDR3: CASSLVGQGANTGELFF
DNA: TGCGCCAGCAGCTTGGTAGGTCAGGGCGCGAACACCGGGGAGCTGTTTTTT

V: TRBV11-2
size: -
J: TRBJ1-1
D: -
CDR3: CASSPPGGAANTEAFF
DNA: TGTGCCAGCAGCCCCCCGGGGGGCGCGGCGAACACTGAAGCTTTCTTT

V: TRBV18
size: once
J: TRBJ2-2
D: TRBD2
CDR3: CASSPRLKAGTNTGELFF
DNA: TGTGCCAGCTCACCGAGGCTTAAAGCGGGAACGAACACCGGGGAGCTGTTTTTT

V: TRBV6-1
size: -
J: TRBJ2-2
D: TRBD1
CDR3: CASSENNRGSTGELFF
DNA: TGTGCCAGCAGCGAAAATAACAGGGGTAGCACCGGGGAGCTGTTTTTT

V: TRBV19
size: once
J: TRBJ1-4
D: -
CDR3: CASSMGGTNEKLFF
DNA: TGTGCCAGTAGTATGGGGGGAACTAATGAAAAACTGTTTTTT

V: TRBV10-2
size: -
J: TRBJ2-5
D: -
CDR3: CASSRGWETQYF
DNA: TGCGCCAGCAGTCGAGGTTGGGAGACCCAGTACTTC

V: TRBV28
size: -
J: TRBJ2-7
D: -
CDR3: CASSSPGLTFYEQYF
DNA: TGTGCCAGCAGTTCTCCGGGGTTAACTTTTTACGAGCAGTACTTC

V: TRBV7-9
size: -
J: TRBJ2-1
D: -
CDR3: CALAPGTTYNEQFF
DNA: TGTGCCCTGGCCCCCGGGACAACCTACAATGAGCAGTTCTTC

V: TRBV10-1
size: -
J: TRBJ2-1
D: TRBD2
CDR3: CASSETGTSGRDMEQFF
DNA: TGCGCCAGCAGTGAGACAGGGACTAGCGGGAGAGATATGGAGCAGTTCTTC

V: TRBV19
size: -
J: TRBJ1-5
D: -
CDR3: CASSQGGNQPQHF
DNA: TGTGCCAGTAGTCAAGGGGGCAATCAGCCCCAGCATTTT

V: TRBV27
size: -
J: TRBJ2-1
D: TRBD2
CDR3: CASTLLAGKGNEQFF
DNA: TGTGCCAGCACCCTACTAGCGGGAAAGGGCAATGAGCAGTTCTTC

V: TRBV5-1
size: -
J: TRBJ1-1
D: TRBD1
CDR3: CASSLGQGARLNTEAFF
DNA: TGCGCCAGCAGCTTGGGGCAGGGGGCTCGTCTGAACACTGAAGCTTTCTTT

V: TRBV7-9
size: few
J: TRBJ2-5
D: -
CDR3: CASSLDKSQETQYF
DNA: TGTGCCAGCAGCTTAGATAAGAGCCAAGAGACCCAGTACTTC

V: TRBV20-1
size: -
J: TRBJ2-7
D: TRBD2
CDR3: CSASPLLAGGYEQYF
DNA: TGCAGTGCTAGTCCACTACTAGCGGGAGGCTACGAGCAGTACTTC

V: TRBV6-1
size: -
J: TRBJ1-6
D: -
CDR3: CASSEYYSQSPLHF
DNA: TGTGCCAGCAGTGAATATTACAGTCAATCACCCCTCCACTTT

V: TRBV28
size: once
J: TRBJ1-2
D: TRBD1
CDR3: CASSFRDRDYGYTF
DNA: TGTGCCAGCAGTTTTAGGGACAGGGATTATGGCTACACCTTC

V: TRBV27
size: -
J: TRBJ1-1
D: -
CDR3: CASTLASGHEAFF
DNA: TGTGCCAGCACCTTGGCCAGCGGGCATGAAGCTTTCTTT

V: TRBV2
size: -
J: TRBJ2-3
D: TRBD2
CDR3: CASSLSRGGSATQYF
DNA: TGTGCCAGCAGCCTCTCGCGGGGGGGCTCCGCTACGCAGTATTTT

V: TRBV19
size: -
J: TRBJ2-2
D: -
CDR3: CASSNEPNTGELFF
DNA: TGTGCCAGTAGTAATGAGCCGAACACCGGGGAGCTGTTTTTT

V: TRBV11-2
size: -
J: TRBJ2-3
D: TRBD1
CDR3: CASSSSLGQTDTQYF
DNA: TGTGCCAGCAGTTCTAGTCTGGGACAGACAGATACGCAGTATTTT

V: TRBV28
size: -
J: TRBJ2-3
D: -
CDR3: CASSPFRRSSTDTQYF
DNA: TGTGCCAGCAGTCCCTTTAGGCGGTCGAGCACAGATACGCAGTATTTT

V: TRBV29-1
size: -
J: TRBJ1-5
D: -
CDR3: CSASGLGGQPQHF
DNA: TGCAGCGCCAGCGGTCTGGGCGGTCAGCCCCAGCATTTT

V: TRBV9
size: -
J: TRBJ2-7
D: TRBD1
CDR3: CASSVGQGVGSYEQYF
DNA: TGTGCCAGCAGCGTGGGTCAGGGGGTTGGATCCTACGAGCAGTACTTC

V: TRBV13
size: few
J: TRBJ2-7
D: TRBD1
CDR3: CASSFGQGSEQYF
DNA: TGTGCCAGCAGCTTTGGACAGGGAAGCGAGCAGTACTTC

V: TRBV4-3
size: -
J: TRBJ2-1
D: -
CDR3: CASSLIYRRGVDYNEQFF
DNA: TGCGCCAGCAGCTTGATTTATAGGCGGGGAGTCGACTACAATGAGCAGTTCTTC

V: TRBV7-9
size: -
J: TRBJ1-2
D: TRBD1
CDR3: CAYTESGQGTNYGYTF
DNA: TGTGCCTATACTGAAAGTGGACAGGGGACTAACTATGGCTACACCTTC

V: TRBV5-8
size: -
J: TRBJ1-1
D: -
CDR3: CASSYVVRNTEAFF
DNA: TGTGCCAGCAGCTATGTGGTCAGAAACACTGAAGCTTTCTTT

V: TRBV28
size: -
J: TRBJ1-2
D: -
CDR3: CASSRGPTGGYTF
DNA: TGTGCCAGCAGTCGGGGTCCGACTGGGGGCTACACCTTC

V: TRBV28
size: once
J: TRBJ1-2
D: -
CDR3: CASSLAPGGKDGYTF
DNA: TGTGCCAGCAGTTTGGCCCCGGGGGGTAAGGATGGCTACACCTTC

V: TRBV5-6
size: -
J: TRBJ1-6
D: TRBD1
CDR3: CASKGQDNSPLHF
DNA: TGTGCCAGCAAGGGACAGGATAATTCACCCCTCCACTTT

V: TRBV18
size: -
J: TRBJ2-1
D: TRBD1
CDR3: CASSPTGGYNEQFF
DNA: TGTGCCAGCTCACCAACAGGGGGCTACAATGAGCAGTTCTTC

V: TRBV3-1/TRBV3-2
size: -
J: TRBJ2-7
D: -
CDR3: CASSYSSYEQYF
DNA: TGTGCCAGCAGCTACAGCTCCTACGAGCAGTACTTC

V: TRBV30
size: -
J: TRBJ1-2
D: -
CDR3: CAWSVRGRGYGYTF
DNA: TGTGCCTGGAGTGTACGAGGCAGGGGCTATGGCTACACCTTC

V: TRBV19
size: -
J: TRBJ1-1
D: TRBD1
CDR3: CASTFKTGETEAFF
DNA: TGTGCCAGTACCTTTAAAACAGGGGAAACTGAAGCTTTCTTT

V: TRBV30
size: -
J: TRBJ1-3
D: TRBD1
CDR3: CAWSRTGAVGNTIYF
DNA: TGTGCCTGGAGCAGGACAGGGGCGGTCGGAAACACCATATATTTT

V: TRBV28
size: -
J: TRBJ2-1
D: -
CDR3: CASSGPYNEQFF
DNA: TGTGCCAGCAGTGGGCCCTACAATGAGCAGTTCTTC

V: TRBV19
size: once
J: TRBJ2-7
D: TRBD1
CDR3: CASRGQSNYEQYF
DNA: TGTGCCAGTAGGGGACAGTCCAACTACGAGCAGTACTTC